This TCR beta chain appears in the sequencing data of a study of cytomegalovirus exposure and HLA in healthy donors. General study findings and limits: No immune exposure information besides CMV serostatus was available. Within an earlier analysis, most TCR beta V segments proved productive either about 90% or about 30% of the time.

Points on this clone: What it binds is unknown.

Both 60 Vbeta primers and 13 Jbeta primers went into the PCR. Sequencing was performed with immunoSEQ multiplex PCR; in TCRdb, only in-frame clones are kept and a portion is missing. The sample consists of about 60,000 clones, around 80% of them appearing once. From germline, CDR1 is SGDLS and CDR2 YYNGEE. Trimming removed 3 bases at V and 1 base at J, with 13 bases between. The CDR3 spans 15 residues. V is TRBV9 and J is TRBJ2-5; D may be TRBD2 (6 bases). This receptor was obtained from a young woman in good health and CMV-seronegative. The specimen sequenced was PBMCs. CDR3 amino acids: CASSAPYSGQETQYF. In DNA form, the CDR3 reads TGTGCCAGCAGCGCCCCATATAGCGGCCAAGAGACCCAGTACTTC.